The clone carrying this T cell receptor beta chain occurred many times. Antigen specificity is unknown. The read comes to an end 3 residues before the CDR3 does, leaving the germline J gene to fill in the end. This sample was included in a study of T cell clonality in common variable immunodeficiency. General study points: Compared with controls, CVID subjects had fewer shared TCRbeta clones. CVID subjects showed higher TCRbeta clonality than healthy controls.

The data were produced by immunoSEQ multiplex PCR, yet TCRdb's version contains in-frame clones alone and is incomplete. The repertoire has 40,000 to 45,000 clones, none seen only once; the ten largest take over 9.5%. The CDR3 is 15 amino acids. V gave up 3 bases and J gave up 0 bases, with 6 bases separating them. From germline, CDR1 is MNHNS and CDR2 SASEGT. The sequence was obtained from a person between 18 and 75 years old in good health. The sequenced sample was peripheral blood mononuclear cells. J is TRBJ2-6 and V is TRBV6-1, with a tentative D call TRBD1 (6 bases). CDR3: CASSEDSSGANVLTF. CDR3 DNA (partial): TGTGCCAGCAGTGAGGACAGCTCTGGGGCCAACGTC.